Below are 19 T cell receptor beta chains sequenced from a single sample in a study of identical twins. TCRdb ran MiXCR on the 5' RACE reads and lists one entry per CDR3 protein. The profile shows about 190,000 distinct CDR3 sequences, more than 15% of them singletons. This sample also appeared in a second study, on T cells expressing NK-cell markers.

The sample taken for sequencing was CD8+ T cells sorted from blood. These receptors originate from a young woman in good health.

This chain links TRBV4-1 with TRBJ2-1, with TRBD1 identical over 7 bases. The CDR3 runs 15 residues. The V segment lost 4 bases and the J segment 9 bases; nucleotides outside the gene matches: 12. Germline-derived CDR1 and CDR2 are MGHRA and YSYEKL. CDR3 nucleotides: TGCGCCAGCAGCCCGAGGGACAGAAGACCGGGTGAGCAGTTCTTC. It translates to CASSPRDRRPGEQFF.

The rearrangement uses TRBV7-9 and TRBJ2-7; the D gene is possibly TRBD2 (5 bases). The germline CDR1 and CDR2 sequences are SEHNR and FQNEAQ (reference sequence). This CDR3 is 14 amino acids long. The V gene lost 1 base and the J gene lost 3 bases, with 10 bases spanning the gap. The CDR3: CASSLVERDYEQYF. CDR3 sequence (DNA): TGTGCCAGCAGCTTAGTAGAGAGGGACTACGAGCAGTACTTC.

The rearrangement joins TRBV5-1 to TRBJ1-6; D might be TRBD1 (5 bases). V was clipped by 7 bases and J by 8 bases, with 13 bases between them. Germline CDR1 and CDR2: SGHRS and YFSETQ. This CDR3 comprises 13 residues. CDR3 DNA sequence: TGCGCCAGCCGAGGGGTTGCTGATTCACCCCTCCACTTT. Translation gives CASRGVADSPLHF.

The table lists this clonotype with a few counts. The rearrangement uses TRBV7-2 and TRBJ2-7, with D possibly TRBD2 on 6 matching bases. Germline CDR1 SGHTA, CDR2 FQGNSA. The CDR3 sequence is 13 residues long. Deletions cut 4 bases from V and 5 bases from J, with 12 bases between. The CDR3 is CASSYGGRNEQYF. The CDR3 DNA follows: TGTGCCAGCAGCTACGGGGGTAGGAACGAGCAGTACTTC.

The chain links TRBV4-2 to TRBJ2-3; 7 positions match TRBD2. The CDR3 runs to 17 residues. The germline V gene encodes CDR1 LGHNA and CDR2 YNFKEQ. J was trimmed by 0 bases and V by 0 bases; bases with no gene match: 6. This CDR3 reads CASSQDLGSGSTDTQYF. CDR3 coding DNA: TGTGCCAGCAGCCAAGATTTGGGTAGCGGGAGCACAGATACGCAGTATTTT.

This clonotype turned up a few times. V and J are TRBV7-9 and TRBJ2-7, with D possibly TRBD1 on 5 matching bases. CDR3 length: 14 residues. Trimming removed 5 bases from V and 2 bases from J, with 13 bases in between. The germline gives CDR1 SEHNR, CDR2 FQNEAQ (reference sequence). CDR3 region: CASSLEDTPYEQYF. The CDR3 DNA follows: TGTGCCAGCAGCCTAGAGGACACCCCCTACGAGCAGTACTTC.

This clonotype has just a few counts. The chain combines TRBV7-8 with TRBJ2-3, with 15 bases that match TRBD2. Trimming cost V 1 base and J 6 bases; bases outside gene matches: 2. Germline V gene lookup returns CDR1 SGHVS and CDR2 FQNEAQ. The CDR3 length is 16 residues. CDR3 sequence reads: CASSLGTSGGVDTQYF. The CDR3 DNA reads TGTGCCAGCAGCTTAGGGACTAGCGGGGGGGTTGATACGCAGTATTTT.

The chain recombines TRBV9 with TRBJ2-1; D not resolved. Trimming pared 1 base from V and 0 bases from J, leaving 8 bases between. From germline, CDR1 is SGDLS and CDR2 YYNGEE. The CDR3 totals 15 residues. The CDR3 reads CASSVLRDSYNEQFF. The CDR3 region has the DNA TGTGCCAGCAGCGTATTAAGGGACTCCTACAATGAGCAGTTCTTC.

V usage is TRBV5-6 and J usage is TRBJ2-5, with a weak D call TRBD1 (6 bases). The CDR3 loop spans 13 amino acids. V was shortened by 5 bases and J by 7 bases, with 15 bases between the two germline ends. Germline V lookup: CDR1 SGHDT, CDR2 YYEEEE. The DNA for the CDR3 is TGTGCCAGCAGTCAGGATTTAGGGGGGACCCAGTACTTC. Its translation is CASSQDLGGTQYF. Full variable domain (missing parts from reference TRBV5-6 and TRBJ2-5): DAGVTQSPTHLIKTRGQQVTLRCSPKSGHDTVSWYQQALGQGPQFIFQYYEEEERQRGNFPDRFSGHQFPNYSSELNVNALLLGDSALYLCASSQDLGGTQYFGPGTRLLVL.

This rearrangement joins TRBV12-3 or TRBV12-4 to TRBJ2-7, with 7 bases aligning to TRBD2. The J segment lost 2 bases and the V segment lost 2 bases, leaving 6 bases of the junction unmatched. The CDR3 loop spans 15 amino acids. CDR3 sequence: CASSLKGGLPYEQYF. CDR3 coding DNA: TGTGCCAGCAGTTTAAAGGGAGGGCTACCCTACGAGCAGTACTTC.

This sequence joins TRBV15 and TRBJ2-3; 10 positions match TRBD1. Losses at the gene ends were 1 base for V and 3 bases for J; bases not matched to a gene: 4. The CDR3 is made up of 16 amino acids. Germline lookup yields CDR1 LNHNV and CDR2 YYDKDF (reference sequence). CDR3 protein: CATSRGWDRGTDTQYF. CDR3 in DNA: TGTGCCACCAGCAGAGGGTGGGACAGGGGTACAGATACGCAGTATTTT.

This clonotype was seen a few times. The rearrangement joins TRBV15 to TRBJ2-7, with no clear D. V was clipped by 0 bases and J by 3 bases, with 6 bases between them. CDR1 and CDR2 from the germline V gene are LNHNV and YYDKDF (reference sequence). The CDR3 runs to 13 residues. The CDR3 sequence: CATSRDSFYEQYF. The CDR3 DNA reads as TGTGCCACCAGCAGAGACTCTTTCTACGAGCAGTACTTC.

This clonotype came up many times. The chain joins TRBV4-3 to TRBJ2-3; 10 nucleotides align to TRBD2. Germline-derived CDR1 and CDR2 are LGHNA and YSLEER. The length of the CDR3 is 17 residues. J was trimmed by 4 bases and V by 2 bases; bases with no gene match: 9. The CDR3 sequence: CASSQPTKAGGADTQYF. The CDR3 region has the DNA TGCGCCAGCAGCCAACCGACTAAAGCGGGAGGGGCAGATACGCAGTATTTT.

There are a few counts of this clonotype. The CDR3 reads CASSLAGSGAYNEQFF. CDR3 nucleotide sequence: TGTGCCAGCAGTCTAGCGGGGTCAGGGGCGTACAATGAGCAGTTCTTC. The chain uses TRBV6-1 and TRBJ2-1; 9 bases line up with TRBD2. The CDR3 is made up of 16 amino acids. The V and J ends lost 5 bases and 4 bases, in that order; junction bases with no gene match: 9. Looked up from germline, CDR1 is MNHNS and CDR2 is SASEGT.

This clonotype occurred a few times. DNA for the CDR3: TGTGCCAGTAGGTCGGGACTAGCGCTCAATGAGCAGTTCTTC. Its translation: CASRSGLALNEQFF. This rearrangement joins TRBV19 to TRBJ2-1; TRBD2 matches 10 bases. The CDR3 has 14 amino acids. V was clipped by 6 bases and J by 6 bases; unmatched bases: 5. The germline gives CDR1 LNHDA, CDR2 SQIVND (reference sequence).

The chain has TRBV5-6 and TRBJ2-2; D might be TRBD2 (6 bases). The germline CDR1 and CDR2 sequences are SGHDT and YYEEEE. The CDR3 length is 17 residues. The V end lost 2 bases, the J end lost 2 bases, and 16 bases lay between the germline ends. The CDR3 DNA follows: TGTGCCAGCAGCTTAACTGACAGACTAGTAAACACCGGGGAGCTGTTTTTT. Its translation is CASSLTDRLVNTGELFF.

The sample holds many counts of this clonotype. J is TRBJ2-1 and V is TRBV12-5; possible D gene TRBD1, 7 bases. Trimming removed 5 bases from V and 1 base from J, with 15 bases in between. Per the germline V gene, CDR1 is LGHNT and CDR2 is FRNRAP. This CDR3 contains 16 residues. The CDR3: CASGPSTGRSYNEQFF. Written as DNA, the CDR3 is TGTGCTAGTGGTCCCTCGACAGGGAGGTCCTACAATGAGCAGTTCTTC.

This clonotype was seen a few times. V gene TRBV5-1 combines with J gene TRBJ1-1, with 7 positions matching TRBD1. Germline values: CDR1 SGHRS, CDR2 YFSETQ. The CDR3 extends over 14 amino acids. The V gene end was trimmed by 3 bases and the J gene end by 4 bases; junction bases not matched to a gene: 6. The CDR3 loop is CASSWRQGGTEAFF. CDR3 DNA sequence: TGCGCCAGCAGCTGGAGACAGGGAGGCACTGAAGCTTTCTTT. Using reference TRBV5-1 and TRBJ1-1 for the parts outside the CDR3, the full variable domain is KAGVTQTPRYLIKTRGQQVTLSCSPISGHRSVSWYQQTPGQGLQFLFEYFSETQRNKGNFPGRFSGRQFSNSRSEMNVSTLELGDSALYLCASSWRQGGTEAFFGQGTRLTVV.

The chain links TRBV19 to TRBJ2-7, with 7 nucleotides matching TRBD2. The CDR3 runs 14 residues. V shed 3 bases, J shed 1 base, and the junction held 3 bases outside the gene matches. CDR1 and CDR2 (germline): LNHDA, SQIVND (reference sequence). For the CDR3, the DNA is TGTGCCAGTAGTATGAGCGGGGCATCCTACGAGCAGTACTTC. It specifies CASSMSGASYEQYF.